What follows describes a single TCR beta chain. Its antigen remains unknown. Deletions cut 6 bases from V and 0 bases from J, with 11 bases between. Germline V CDR1 and CDR2: MNHNS, SASEGT. The CDR3 sequence is 15 residues long. The data belong to a study of cytotoxic CD8 clonotypes in ibrutinib-treated CLL. Study background: Response samples followed a median roughly 13 months of treatment, range 6 to 36.

Study-wide points: While tracking circulating CD8+ T-cell counts, baseline clonality exceeded that of age-matched healthy donors. Sustained-remission and progressing patients were not sampled at matched times.

Target depth was 1 in 200,000 to 1 in 1 million T cells, about 10x per clonotype. Sequencing was performed with immunoSEQ multiplex PCR; in TCRdb, only in-frame clones are kept and a portion is missing. This table has a few hundred thousand clones, 67% appearing once. The rearrangement links TRBV6-1 to TRBJ1-4; no reliable D call. Material: PBMCs, obtained after 36 months of ibrutinib treatment. The TCR sequence derives from a human donor with chronic lymphocytic leukemia. The CDR3 spells CASRDAWSTNEKLFF. The CDR3 coding sequence is TGTGCCAGCAGGGACGCGTGGTCAACTAATGAAAAACTGTTTTTT.